This T cell receptor beta chain was found in a study of sequential checkpoint blockade in melanoma. Study results and limitations: Patients with week-13 increases in T-cell fraction and clonality benefited about 30 times more often. Response in arm A was associated with pretreatment TIL clonality.

This clone was recorded a few times. Its antigen remains unidentified. The treatment was: randomized to nivolumab then ipilimumab (arm A) or the reverse (arm B). Using immunoSEQ multiplex PCR, the repertoire was profiled, and TCRdb retains in-frame clones only, with some absent. Counted here are around 35,000 clones, 32% occurring once; the ten biggest clones make up roughly 1.6%. The clonotype originates from a human donor with melanoma. The sequenced sample was tumor tissue (inferred from file names), obtained from a patient given nivolumab and ipilimumab in sequence.

The CDR3 protein is CASSYEGPHQPQHF. The CDR3 DNA sequence: TGTGCCAGCAGTTACGAGGGACCACATCAGCCCCAGCATTTT. The J gene is TRBJ1-5, the V gene TRBV6-8; TRBD1 might be the D (5 bases). The CDR3 is 14 residues long. The V gene lost 2 bases and the J gene lost 5 bases, with 10 bases spanning the gap. In germline, CDR1 is MNHGY, CDR2 SAAAGT.